The present TCR beta chain was sequenced within a study of blood T cell repertoires in COVID-19. Whole-study context: The analysed material was cDNA or gDNA that came from T cells, B-cell-depleted T cells, or PBMCs.

Followed longitudinally, the Seattle patients had been enrolled during active infection. Germline-derived CDR1 and CDR2 are GTSNPN and SVGIG (reference sequence). The V gene lost 4 bases and the J gene lost 5 bases, with 14 bases spanning the gap. The CDR3 has 13 amino acids. Authors' analysis steps: Reference gene primer amplification gave nucleated cell count estimates. Some clones are missing from TCRdb's copy, which holds only in-frame ones; the method was immunoSEQ multiplex PCR. V, J and clone size are those of that table, while D and trimming were read from the DNA. The sample carries about 500,000 clones, roughly 91% recorded once.

The gene calls are TRBV30 and TRBJ1-1, with D perhaps matching TRBD1 (6 bases). The sequencing sample was made of peripheral blood. The receptor comes from a woman aged 45-60 years with COVID-19, enrolled during active disease. DNA of the CDR3: TGTGCCTGGACGGCTGGGGGCAGTACTGAAGCTTTCTTT. It codes for CAWTAGGSTEAFF.